This T cell receptor (beta chain) appears in the sequencing data of a study of T cell repertoires in cytomegalovirus infection (dated by TCRdb to between 2018 and 2021). Background on the whole study: The HLA type of each donor mattered for the analysis, because public TCR beta signatures pointed to carriage of CMV infection along with the matching HLA type. The full study reports these points: The ex vivo response was dominated by HLA-C-restricted CMV-specific TCR beta clonotypes, and the single most frequent clonotype in two of eight donors was supplied by these HLA-C-restricted clonotypes. In both this cohort and an independent cohort of approximately 350 donors, the cumulative frequency of public TCR beta family members distinguished carriers of CMV infection plus the relevant HLA type.

With regard to this clonotype: Which antigen it targets is not known. Base qualities are not recorded, but no much larger clone differs from it by a single base.

The germline V gene (reference sequence) yields SGHNT for CDR1 and YYREEE for CDR2. The junction shows trimming of 0 bases on V and 3 bases on J, and the gene matches do not reach 2 bases of it. Reading from cysteine to phenylalanine, the CDR3 counts 14 amino acids. The DNA shown is the 42-base CDR3, in frame from base 1. Instrument on record: Illumina HiSeq 1500. The public reads were reprocessed in TCRdb via fastp at Q25 and MiXCR, keeping in-frame beta chains. Each CDR3 protein gets just one entry, which takes the most common genes and DNA from the rows behind it. The sample yields about 530,000 distinct CDR3 sequences; 26% were counted once. The ten largest make up under 15% of the sample.

Sequenced: PBMCs. The chain employs TRBV5-4 and TRBJ1-2; the junction holds 7 bases that match TRBD1. This sequence was found in a human donor in good health (CMV status not recorded). Some clones in this sample may be carry-over from other donors' samples. CDR3 reads: CASSLVQGDYGYTF. The DNA reads as follows: TGTGCCAGCAGCTTGGTCCAGGGGGACTATGGCTACACCTTC.